These 10 T cell receptor beta chains were sequenced from one sample in a study of cytomegalovirus exposure and HLA in healthy donors. A multiplex PCR was run with 60 Vbeta primers and 13 Jbeta primers. Sequencing was performed with immunoSEQ multiplex PCR; in TCRdb, only in-frame clones are kept and a portion is missing. The profile shows some 140,000 clones, 70% to 85% of them singletons. The sequenced sample consisted of PBMCs. The receptors originated from a woman aged 45-65 years in good health and CMV-seropositive.

V is TRBV5-1 and J is TRBJ2-1; tentative D call: TRBD1 (5 bases). This CDR3 has 14 residues. The V and J ends lost 2 bases and 6 bases respectively, with 12 bases between them. The germline CDR1 and CDR2 sequences are SGHRS and YFSETQ. This CDR3 reads CASSLLGAANEQFF. CDR3 DNA sequence: TGCGCCAGCAGCTTATTAGGGGCAGCCAATGAGCAGTTCTTC.

The CDR3, as DNA: TGTGCCAGTAGTTCCAATGTAGCGGAATTCTCCTACGAGCAGTACTTC. This codes for CASSSNVAEFSYEQYF. The gene calls are TRBV19 and TRBJ2-7, with TRBD2 as a possible D gene (6 bases). Germline CDR1 LNHDA, CDR2 SQIVND (reference sequence). V was clipped by 5 bases and J by 0 bases, with 17 bases between them. This CDR3 contains 16 residues.

This chain links TRBV7-2 with TRBJ2-7; TRBD2 aligns across 9 bases. Germline CDR1 and CDR2: SGHTA and FQGNSA. After removal of 1 base from V and 7 bases from J, the junction contained 11 bases not matched to a gene. The CDR3 covers 16 residues. The DNA for the CDR3 is TGTGCCAGCAGCTTAGGTAGCGGGGGCACCGCCGGGGAGCAGTACTTC. Protein: CASSLGSGGTAGEQYF.

There are a few counts of this clone. The J gene is TRBJ2-7, the V gene TRBV5-1; 10 bases match TRBD1. The junction had 3 bases not matched to a gene; V was cut back by 4 bases and J by 2 bases. The CDR3 contains 14 residues. Germline assignment: CDR1 SGHRS and CDR2 YFSETQ. CDR3 in amino acids: CASSRQGAPYEQYF. As DNA, the CDR3 is TGCGCCAGCAGCCGACAGGGGGCCCCCTACGAGCAGTACTTC.

The gene calls are TRBV5-6 and TRBJ1-3; D is perhaps TRBD1 (5 bases). The V and J ends lost 4 bases and 4 bases respectively, with 21 bases between them. The CDR3 loop spans 17 amino acids. The germline V gene encodes CDR1 SGHDT and CDR2 YYEEEE. The CDR3 here is CASSAAGRPSSGNTIYF. The CDR3 coding sequence is TGTGCCAGCAGCGCAGCAGGGAGGCCTTCCTCGGGAAACACCATATATTTT.

The rearrangement joins TRBV29-1 to TRBJ2-5, with TRBD2 as a possible D gene (7 bases). The DNA end lines up better with TRBJ2-7; the J call may be wrong. CDR1 is SQVTM and CDR2 is ANQGSEA in the germline V gene. This CDR3 is 12 amino acids long. In DNA, the CDR3 is TGCAGCGTTGAAGAAGGGGGGGACGAGCAGTACTTC. Translated, it gives CSVEEGGDEQYF.

Concerning this clone itself: Its ends do not fully match the called genes, so a read error is possible. The chain combines TRBV18 with TRBJ2-7; 7 positions match TRBD1. Germline V gene lookup returns CDR1 KGHSH and CDR2 LQKENI. The CDR3 is 16 residues long. CDR3 nucleotide sequence: TGTGCCAGCTCATCAAGTACCGGGACAGCCTCGGGTCCTATAGACTTC. Translating gives CASSSSTGTASGPIDF.

V usage is TRBV7-9 and J usage is TRBJ1-1; D is perhaps TRBD1 (6 bases). The V gene lost 1 base and the J gene lost 3 bases, with 15 bases spanning the gap. Germline assignment: CDR1 SEHNR and CDR2 FQNEAQ (reference sequence). The CDR3 covers 16 residues. CDR3 amino acids: CASSLGEHPGDTEAFF. The CDR3 coding sequence is TGTGCCAGCAGCTTAGGAGAACACCCAGGGGACACTGAAGCTTTCTTT.

The sample holds a few counts of this clone. The chain recombines TRBV7-2 with TRBJ1-2, with 7 bases fitting TRBD1. The germline gives CDR1 SGHTA, CDR2 FQGNSA. V gave up 5 bases and J gave up 5 bases; unmatched junction bases: 2. The CDR3 is 12 residues long. Here the CDR3 reads CASSPQGYGYTF. In nucleotides, the CDR3 is TGTGCCAGCAGCCCACAGGGGTATGGCTACACCTTC.

The chain has TRBV6-5 and TRBJ2-7; weak D call: TRBD1 (5 bases). CDR1 and CDR2 from the germline V gene are MNHEY and SVGAGI. V lost 6 bases to trimming and J lost 5 bases, with 11 bases between them. The CDR3 sequence is 12 residues long. The CDR3 is CASSSRVHEQYF. The CDR3 DNA follows: TGTGCCAGCAGCAGCAGGGTACACGAGCAGTACTTC.